The present T cell receptor beta chain was sequenced within a study of T cell changes during pregnancy in multiple sclerosis. CDR1 SGHRS and CDR2 YFSETQ come from the germline V gene. The V and J ends lost 3 bases and 1 base, in that order; junction bases with no gene match: 6. The CDR3 is 15 residues long. Using immunoSEQ multiplex PCR, the repertoire was profiled, and TCRdb retains in-frame clones only, with some absent. The sample has about 51,000 clones, just over 90% seen once. The TCR sequence derives from a female donor with multiple sclerosis, enrolled in a pregnancy study. Specimen: peripheral blood, collected in the second trimester of pregnancy. The chain uses TRBV5-1 and TRBJ2-5; 7 nucleotides align to TRBD2. This chain's CDR3 is CASSSLGRGQETQYF. CDR3 bases: TGCGCCAGCAGCTCCTTGGGGAGGGGCCAAGAGACCCAGTACTTC.